This TCR beta chain was found in a study of cytomegalovirus exposure and HLA in healthy donors. Researchers ran the PCR with 60 Vbeta and 13 Jbeta primers. The protocol was immunoSEQ multiplex PCR, while the TCRdb copy is restricted to in-frame clones and leaves out a portion. The sample holds about 120,000 clones; around 86% are singletons and the top ten take around 4.2%. Trimming pared 2 bases from V and 3 bases from J, leaving 15 bases between. CDR3 length: 15 residues. CDR1 and CDR2 (germline): SGHRS, YFSETQ. This clone was counted only a few times. V gene TRBV5-1 combines with J gene TRBJ2-7; possible D gene TRBD2, 6 bases. This sequence was found in a woman aged 25 to 39 in good health and CMV-seronegative. Specimen: PBMCs. CDR3: CASSFLAGRDYEQYF. CDR3 sequence (DNA): TGCGCCAGCAGCTTCCTTGCGGGACGAGACTACGAGCAGTACTTC.